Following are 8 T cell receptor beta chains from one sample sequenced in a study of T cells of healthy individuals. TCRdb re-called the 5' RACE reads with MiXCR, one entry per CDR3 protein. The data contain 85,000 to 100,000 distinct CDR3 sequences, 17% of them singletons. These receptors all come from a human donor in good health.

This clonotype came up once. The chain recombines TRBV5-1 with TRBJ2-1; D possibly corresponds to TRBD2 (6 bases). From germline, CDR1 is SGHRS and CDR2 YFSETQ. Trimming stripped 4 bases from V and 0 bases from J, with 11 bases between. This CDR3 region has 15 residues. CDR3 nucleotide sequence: TGCGCCAGCAGCACGGGGGATAGCTCCTACAATGAGCAGTTCTTC. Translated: CASSTGDSSYNEQFF. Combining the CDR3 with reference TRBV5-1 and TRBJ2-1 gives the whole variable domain KAGVTQTPRYLIKTRGQQVTLSCSPISGHRSVSWYQQTPGQGLQFLFEYFSETQRNKGNFPGRFSGRQFSNSRSEMNVSTLELGDSALYLCASSTGDSSYNEQFFGPGTRLTVL.

The CDR3 protein is CASSLRGLAGDPTDTQYF. The CDR3 nucleotides are TGCGCCAGCAGCTTGCGAGGACTAGCGGGAGACCCCACAGATACGCAGTATTTT. The chain uses TRBV5-1 and TRBJ2-3, with TRBD2 matching over 13 bases. V shed 1 base and J 2 bases; nucleotides not matched to a gene: 7. CDR3 length: 18 residues. Per the germline V gene, CDR1 is SGHRS and CDR2 is YFSETQ.

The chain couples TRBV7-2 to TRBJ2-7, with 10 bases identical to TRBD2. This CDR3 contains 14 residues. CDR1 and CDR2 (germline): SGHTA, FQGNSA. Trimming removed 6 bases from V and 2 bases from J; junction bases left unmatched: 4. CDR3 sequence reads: CASSRTSGPYEQYF. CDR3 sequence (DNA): TGTGCCAGCAGTCGGACTAGCGGACCCTACGAGCAGTACTTC. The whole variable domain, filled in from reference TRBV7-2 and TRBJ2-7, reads GAGVSQSPSNKVTEKGKDVELRCDPISGHTALYWYRQSLGQGLEFLIYFQGNSAPDKSGLPSDRFSAERTGGSVSTLTIQRTQQEDSAVYLCASSRTSGPYEQYFGPGTRLTVT.

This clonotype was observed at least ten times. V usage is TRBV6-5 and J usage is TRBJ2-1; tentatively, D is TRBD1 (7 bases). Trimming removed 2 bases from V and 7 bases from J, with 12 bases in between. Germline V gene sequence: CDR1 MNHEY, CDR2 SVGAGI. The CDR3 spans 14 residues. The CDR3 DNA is TGTGCCAGCAGTTACAGGAGGGGGCAAAATGAGCAGTTCTTC. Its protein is CASSYRRGQNEQFF.

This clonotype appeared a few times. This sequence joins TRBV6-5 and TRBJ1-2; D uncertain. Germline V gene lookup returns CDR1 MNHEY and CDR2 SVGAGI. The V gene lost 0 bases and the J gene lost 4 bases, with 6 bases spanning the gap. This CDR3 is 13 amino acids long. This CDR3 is CASSYSGAYGYTF. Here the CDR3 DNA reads TGTGCCAGCAGTTACTCAGGAGCCTATGGCTACACCTTC.

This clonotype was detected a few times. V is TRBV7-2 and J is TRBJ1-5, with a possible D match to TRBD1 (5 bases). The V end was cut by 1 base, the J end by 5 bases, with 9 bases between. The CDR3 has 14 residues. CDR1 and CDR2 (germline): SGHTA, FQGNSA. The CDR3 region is CASSLGLGDQPQHF. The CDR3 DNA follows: TGTGCCAGCAGCTTAGGTCTGGGGGATCAGCCCCAGCATTTT.

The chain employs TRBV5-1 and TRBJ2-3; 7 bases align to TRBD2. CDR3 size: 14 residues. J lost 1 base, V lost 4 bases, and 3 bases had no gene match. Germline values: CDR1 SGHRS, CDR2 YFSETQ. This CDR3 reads CASSTTSGTDTQYF. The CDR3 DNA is TGCGCCAGCAGCACCACTAGCGGCACAGATACGCAGTATTTT.

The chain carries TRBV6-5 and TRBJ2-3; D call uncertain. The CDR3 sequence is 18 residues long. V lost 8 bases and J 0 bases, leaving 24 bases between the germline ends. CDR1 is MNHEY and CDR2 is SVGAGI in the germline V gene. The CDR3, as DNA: TGTGCCAGCCCTCAAAAAGTGAACACAACAACTAGCACAGATACGCAGTATTTT. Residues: CASPQKVNTTTSTDTQYF.